Listed here are 6 T cell receptor beta chains from one sample, sequenced in a study of T cells in Graves' hyperthyroidism and ophthalmopathy. Amplified regions were TCR beta CDR3 sequences from RNA transcripts. Primed by the HTBI set, a first-round RT-PCR was run on the TCR CDR3. MiXCR was run by TCRdb on the multiplex PCR reads, yielding one entry per CDR3 protein. The sample yields 540,000 or so distinct CDR3 sequences, about 45% seen once. Sequencing was done on a sample of peripheral blood or thyroid tissue (not recorded which). These receptors all stem from an adult woman with Graves' disease, either hyperthyroidism or ophthalmopathy (not recorded which).

Many counts were recorded for this clonotype. The chain carries TRBV19 and TRBJ1-2; possible D gene TRBD1, 5 bases. Germline V CDR1 and CDR2: LNHDA, SQIVND (reference sequence). V gave up 3 bases and J gave up 3 bases, with 11 bases separating them. This CDR3 region has 14 residues. Here the CDR3 reads CASSIGRGDYGYTF. CDR3 nucleotides: TGTGCCAGTAGTATCGGAAGGGGCGACTATGGCTACACCTTC.

The CDR3 nucleotides are TGTGCCAGCAGCCAAGCCCCTAGCGGGAGTATCTACGAGCAGTACTTC. It encodes CASSQAPSGSIYEQYF. The chain couples TRBV7-9 to TRBJ2-7; 10 positions agree with TRBD2. CDR1 and CDR2 from the germline V gene are SEHNR and FQNEAQ (reference sequence). Germline trimming cut 5 bases from V and 3 bases from J; bases unmatched to any gene: 10. The CDR3 consists of 16 residues.

The chain recombines TRBV20-1 with TRBJ1-5; 7 bases agree with TRBD1. The trim removed 5 bases at V and 7 bases at J, leaving 8 bases unmatched. This CDR3 spans 13 amino acids. The germline V gene encodes CDR1 DFQATT and CDR2 SNEGSKA (reference sequence). CDR3 in DNA: TGCAGTGCTCTAACCGCAGGGGGGCAGCCCCAGCATTTT. It yields the protein CSALTAGGQPQHF.

This clonotype appeared a few times. CDR3 sequence (DNA): TGCGCCAGCAGCGCCACGTCAGATTATGGCTACACCTTC. Amino acids: CASSATSDYGYTF. The J gene is TRBJ1-2, the V gene TRBV5-1, with D uncertain. V was pared by 4 bases and J by 5 bases, with 12 bases between. CDR3 length: 13 residues. From germline, CDR1 is SGHRS and CDR2 YFSETQ. Combining the CDR3 with reference TRBV5-1 and TRBJ1-2 gives the whole variable domain KAGVTQTPRYLIKTRGQQVTLSCSPISGHRSVSWYQQTPGQGLQFLFEYFSETQRNKGNFPGRFSGRQFSNSRSEMNVSTLELGDSALYLCASSATSDYGYTFGSGTRLTVV.

Worth noting for this clonotype: A much larger clone differs from this one at a single base, so this may be a read error. The genes are TRBV2 and TRBJ1-5, with TRBD1 identical over 7 bases. This CDR3 spans 14 amino acids. Germline V gene sequence: CDR1 SNHLY, CDR2 FYNNEI. This CDR3 reads CASSPRGGKQPQHF. The CDR3 bases are TGTGCCAGCTCACCACGAGGGGGCAAGCAGCCCCAGCATTTT.

The J gene is TRBJ2-3, the V gene TRBV15; D gene uncertain. The CDR3 runs to 14 residues. V was shortened by 0 bases and J by 11 bases, with 15 bases between the two germline ends. Per germline, CDR1 LNHNV and CDR2 YYDKDF (reference sequence). The CDR3 loop reads CATSRDNLGMEQYF. CDR3 sequence (DNA): TGTGCCACCAGCAGAGATAATTTGGGGATGGAGCAGTATTTT.